The text below deals with one T cell receptor (beta chain). Compared with the rest of its sample, this clonotype is medium-sized (0.01 to 0.1%). The antigen this receptor binds is unknown. Per-nucleotide qualities are absent, and no much larger clonotype sits a single base away. CDR1 and CDR2, per the germline V gene, are SGDLS and YYNGEE. Germline trimming: 3 bases from V, 3 bases from J; junction bases outside gene matches: 8. From its cysteine to its phenylalanine, the CDR3 spans 15 amino acids. Only CDR3 DNA remains: 45 bases, in frame from the first base. The sample's time point, from its label and the paper: longitudinal time-point 1 (baseline). For unsorted PBMC libraries, 2 million PBMCs were used after storage in RNAlater at -80 degrees C until RNA extraction. Peripheral blood underwent Ficoll-Hypaque density gradient centrifugation to isolate PBMCs, which were then cryopreserved in liquid nitrogen.

To synthesize cDNA, template-switch 5'RACE was performed with a primer carrying a 10-nucleotide random unique molecular identifier so that each TCR transcript was tagged. Each sequencing run produced over 190 million TCR-beta sequences covering 15-18 subjects. The RNeasy kit was used for extraction of total RNA. TCR-beta VDJ regions were amplified with primers for the TCR constant region and the 5'RACE anchor, using the KAPA Real-time Library Amplification kit. A first PCR added sample indexes and Illumina adaptors, after which a second PCR increased the library yield. After Ampure bead purification, the TCR product of roughly 650 bp was size-selected on a 2% E-gel SizeSelection system. Before pooling, libraries had their quality checked on a Bioanalyzer, their concentration measured with Qubit, and their quantity determined with the Kapa Library Quantification kit. Libraries were sequenced paired-end 2 x 150 bp on an Illumina HiSeq 2500. To increase sequence diversity, roughly 24-31% phiX was spiked into each library pool. Regarding the original processing steps: Quality-filtered reads were processed with the UMI-based MiGEC pipeline, and over 85% of raw TCR sequences were removed by the MiGEC pipeline during error correction. VDJ genes were aligned to IMGT germline references, and clonotypes were defined by unique CDR3 amino acid sequence plus V-J genes. Clonal expansion, Shannon diversity and CDR3 relatedness were evaluated with VDJtools (CalcPairwiseDistances, ClusterSamples), while phylogenetic trees were built in CLCbio workbench. Using coefficient-of-variation modelling across technical triplicates, the study counted a clone as expanded if it had at least 8 unique UMIs. TCRdb reworked the public reads: Q25 trimming with fastp, MiXCR clone assembly, productive beta chains retained. Rows matching on CDR3 protein sequence are summarized as one entry with the most common DNA and genes. For this entry, the V and J calls and clone size follow TCRdb and not the study's own pipeline. Recorded for this sample are 71,000 or so distinct CDR3 sequences; about 13% of them occurred a single time. Together, the top ten hold roughly 4.2% of the sample.

This specimen belongs to a study of neurological immune-mediated disorders (dated by TCRdb to the late 2010s). Broadly, across the study: The study compared peripheral blood TCR-beta repertoires of HTLV-I-associated myelopathy (HAM/TSP) patients, multiple sclerosis patients and healthy controls using UMI-based sequencing. Longitudinal samples, technical triplicates and paired sorted CD4+ and CD8+ T-cell subsets, alongside PBMC samples, were included among the approximately 98 TCR-beta libraries. Longitudinal HAM/TSP donors and healthy donors each had 3 time-points at intervals of about 3-45 months. The cohort was made up of 68 subjects, consisting of about 15 HAM/TSP patients, approximately 35 multiple sclerosis patients and about 20 healthy controls.

The investigation overall reported the following: TCR clonal expansion was highest in HAM/TSP patients and lowest in MS patients, with MS patients falling below even healthy controls. No identical CDR3 amino acid sequences were found to be shared among expanded clones across subjects, suggesting that TCR-beta repertoires were private in all groups.

The clonotype was recovered from a female donor with HTLV-1-associated myelopathy (HAM/TSP). Material for sequencing was PBMCs. Recombination connected TRBV9 to TRBJ2-7; TRBD2 fits 8 bases in the junction. The DNA reads TGTGCCAGCAGCGCGGCAGCGGGGGCACGCTACGAGCAGTACTTC. Translated, this is CASSAAAGARYEQYF. This CDR3, with the reference TRBV9 and TRBJ2-7 proteins standing in past its ends, gives the full variable domain DSGVTQTPKHLITATGQRVTLRCSPRSGDLSVYWYQQSLDQGLQFLIQYYNGEERAKGNILERFSAQQFPDLHSELNLSSLELGDSALYFCASSAAAGARYEQYFGPGTRLTVT.